A single sample gave rise to the 9 T cell receptor beta chains below, sequenced in a study of blood T cell dynamics during melanoma immunotherapy. The table came from immunoSEQ multiplex PCR; TCRdb's copy has only in-frame clones and leaves some out. Of about 4,200 clones in the sample, around 84% were seen once. Time point indicated: pre-treatment baseline. Sequenced material: blood, taken from a patient treated with checkpoint blockade. These receptor sequences come from a human donor with melanoma.

This chain links TRBV18 with TRBJ1-1; 7 nucleotides align to TRBD1. V shed 0 bases and J 2 bases; nucleotides not matched to a gene: 3. This CDR3 contains 15 residues. Germline V lookup: CDR1 KGHSH, CDR2 LQKENI. The CDR3 protein is CASSPPRTGNTEAFF. DNA for the CDR3: TGTGCCAGCTCACCACCGAGGACAGGCAACACTGAAGCTTTCTTT.

This chain uses TRBV30 with TRBJ1-5; D is undetermined. The CDR3 is 13 residues long. Per germline, CDR1 GTSNPN and CDR2 SVGIG (reference sequence). Trimming cost V 2 bases and J 7 bases, with 12 bases left between them. CDR3 DNA: TGTGCCTGGAGTCCAGGAATTTGGCAGCCCCAGCATTTT. Translating it yields CAWSPGIWQPQHF.

The chain joins TRBV7-2 to TRBJ1-1; 10 bases are a match to TRBD1. The V gene's germline CDR1 is SGHTA and CDR2 FQGNSA. The ends lost 4 bases at V and 1 base at J; junction bases unmatched: 3. The CDR3 runs to 15 residues. The CDR3 is CASSSRTGGNTEAFF. The CDR3 nucleotides read TGTGCCAGCAGCTCCCGGACAGGGGGGAACACTGAAGCTTTCTTT.

V gene TRBV11-2 combines with J gene TRBJ2-5; D unresolved. The J call is in doubt because the DNA end fits TRBJ2-7 better. In germline, CDR1 is SGHAT, CDR2 FQNNGV. This CDR3 comprises 11 residues. The CDR3 loop reads CASSASYEQYF. CDR3 coding DNA: TGTGCCAGCAGCGCAAGCTACGAGCAGTACTTC.

This chain joins TRBV5-6 and TRBJ2-6; D is tentatively TRBD1 or TRBD2 (7 bases each). CDR3 size: 17 residues. V lost 3 bases, J lost 0 bases, and 13 bases lay in between. The germline CDR1 and CDR2 sequences are SGHDT and YYEEEE. The CDR3 protein is CASSWDSGDSGANVLTF. The CDR3 coding sequence is TGTGCCAGCAGCTGGGACAGCGGGGACTCTGGGGCCAACGTCCTGACTTTC.

The rearrangement joins TRBV18 to TRBJ2-7; D not resolved. The germline V gene has CDR1 KGHSH and CDR2 LQKENI. The CDR3 has 16 amino acids. Trimming shortened V by 2 bases and J by 1 base, and 15 bases separated the two germline ends. CDR3 loop: CASSPAPGLESYEQYF. The DNA of the CDR3 is TGTGCCAGCTCACCAGCACCTGGCTTAGAGTCCTACGAGCAGTACTTC. Based on the CDR3 plus reference TRBV18 and TRBJ2-7, the full variable domain is NAGVMQNPRHLVRRRGQEARLRCSPMKGHSHVYWYRQLPEEGLKFMVYLQKENIIDESGMPKERFSAEFPKEGPSILRIQQVVRGDSAAYFCASSPAPGLESYEQYFGPGTRLTVT.

The V and J genes are TRBV6-5 and TRBJ1-1; possible D gene TRBD1, 5 bases. This CDR3 is 14 amino acids long. Trimming pared 8 bases from V and 2 bases from J, leaving 15 bases between. From germline, CDR1 is MNHEY and CDR2 SVGAGI. The CDR3 DNA reads TGTGCCAGCGGCCCAGGACACCTAAACACTGAAGCTTTCTTT. It specifies CASGPGHLNTEAFF.

V gene TRBV6-5 combines with J gene TRBJ1-6; D is uncertain. This CDR3 is built from 15 residues. The V end was cut by 7 bases, the J end by 6 bases, with 16 bases between. Germline V gives CDR1 MNHEY, CDR2 SVGAGI. CDR3 sequence: CASTREGRVNSPLHF. CDR3 nucleotide sequence: TGTGCCAGCACCCGAGAAGGGCGGGTTAATTCACCCCTCCACTTT.

Turning to this clone: One end of the junction is discordant with germline, which a read error may explain. V usage is TRBV11-2 and J usage is TRBJ2-7; D is ambiguous. The germline V gene encodes CDR1 SGHAT and CDR2 FQNNGV. This CDR3 has 11 residues. Here the CDR3 reads CASSLDLRPIF. DNA of the CDR3: TGTGCCAGCAGCTTAGATCTCCGGCCTATCTTC.